The sequence of this T cell receptor beta chain was determined in a study of T-cell memory formation after mild COVID-19. Study in general: The study found TCR clusters largely donor specific. Findings of the study overall: Day 15 to 85 contracting clones showed balanced CD4/CD8; later expanders leaned CD4+. Several responding clones turned up in pre-infection memory, indicating that cross-reactive memory may have taken part.

TCRdb re-derived calls from the 5' RACE reads in MiXCR, one entry per CDR3 protein. Of approximately 150,000 distinct CDR3 sequences listed, 6% to 7% were seen once; the top ten hold around 1.9%. This CDR3 has 17 residues. Trimming stripped 4 bases from V and 0 bases from J, with 16 bases between. Regarding this clonotype: Its antigen is undetermined.

Input material: PBMCs or a T cell subset sorted from them (not recorded which). The chain employs TRBV12-3 or TRBV12-4 and TRBJ2-4; D could derive from TRBD1 or TRBD2 (6 bases each). This receptor was obtained from an adult woman who had mild COVID-19 (a few samples of this study predate the infection). Cell type and time point are not known. The DNA of the CDR3 is TGTGCCAGCAGTTCACGGGGGCAGACACTAGCCAAAAACATTCAGTACTTC. This translates into CASSSRGQTLAKNIQYF.